The 20 T cell receptor beta chains reported below all come from one sample, sequenced in a study of early T cells in non-severe SARS-CoV-2 infection. TCRdb recomputed calls from the 5' RACE reads with MiXCR, one row per CDR3 protein. The sample has 25,000 to 30,000 distinct CDR3 sequences, under 6% seen once. The sequenced material came from whole blood. These receptors came from an adult who was a healthcare worker with PCR-confirmed SARS-CoV-2 infection or an uninfected control (not recorded which).

Only a few counts were recorded for this clonotype. The V and J genes are TRBV3-1 and TRBJ2-2; unclear D gene. The CDR3 has 13 residues. V gave up 6 bases and J gave up 5 bases, with 10 bases separating them. CDR1 and CDR2 (germline): LGHDT, YNNKEL (reference sequence). Here the CDR3 reads CASSPPGTGELFF. CDR3 bases: TGTGCCAGCAGTCCCCCGGGTACCGGGGAGCTGTTTTTT. The variable domain in full, completed from reference TRBV3-1 and TRBJ2-2, reads DTAVSQTPKYLVTQMGNDKSIKCEQNLGHDTMYWYKQDSKKFLKIMFSYNNKELIINETVPNRFSPKSPDKAHLNLHINSLELGDSAVYFCASSPPGTGELFFGEGSRLTVL.

The V gene is TRBV29-1, the J gene TRBJ2-1, with D hard to call. The V gene lost 0 bases and the J gene lost 0 bases, with 12 bases spanning the gap. CDR1 SQVTM and CDR2 ANQGSEA come from the germline V gene. The CDR3 has 16 amino acids. CDR3 amino acids: CSVEENTVSSYNEQFF. DNA for the CDR3: TGCAGCGTTGAAGAAAACACCGTTAGCTCCTACAATGAGCAGTTCTTC.

V usage is TRBV7-9 and J usage is TRBJ1-3; 7 bases match TRBD1. Unmatched junction bases numbered 11, after V lost 6 bases and J lost 0 bases. Germline CDR1 SEHNR, CDR2 FQNEAQ (reference sequence). The CDR3 covers 17 residues. DNA of the CDR3: TGTGCCAGCAGGGTATGGGACAGTTGGGACTCTGGAAACACCATATATTTT. Translating gives CASRVWDSWDSGNTIYF.

This clonotype appeared many times. This chain joins TRBV20-1 and TRBJ2-5, with TRBD1 matching over 7 bases. In germline, CDR1 is DFQATT, CDR2 SNEGSKA (reference sequence). The trim removed 4 bases at V and 4 bases at J, leaving 3 bases unmatched. This CDR3 spans 12 amino acids. The CDR3 here is CSATSGGETQYF. CDR3 sequence (DNA): TGCAGTGCTACCTCAGGGGGAGAGACCCAGTACTTC.

This clonotype occurred many times. Written as DNA, the CDR3 is TGTGCCAGCTCACCGCCGGGACAGGGTCTTAAAGGGCAGTATTTT. Encoded protein: CASSPPGQGLKGQYF. The chain is built from TRBV18 and TRBJ2-3; TRBD1 aligns across 9 bases. The CDR3 sequence is 15 residues long. Looked up from germline, CDR1 is KGHSH and CDR2 is LQKENI. Trimming took 3 bases from V and 11 from J; bases not matched to a gene: 12.

The sample holds many counts of this clonotype. This chain links TRBV18 with TRBJ2-7; D uncertain. The CDR3 consists of 13 residues. CDR1 and CDR2 (germline): KGHSH, LQKENI. Trimming pared 6 bases from V and 0 bases from J, leaving 9 bases between. The CDR3 bases are TGTGCCAGCTCGTCCCCAGCCTCCTACGAGCAGTACTTC. Translated, it gives CASSSPASYEQYF.

The rearrangement joins TRBV6-6 to TRBJ1-1; the D gene is possibly TRBD1 (6 bases). The CDR3 is 13 amino acids. Germline V gives CDR1 MNHNY, CDR2 SVGAGI (reference sequence). Trimming removed 0 bases at V and 10 bases at J, with 12 bases between. CDR3 protein: CASSYSRTERAFF. The CDR3 DNA reads as TGTGCCAGCAGTTACTCTAGGACAGAGAGAGCTTTCTTT.

This clonotype has more than one count but fewer than ten. The chain is built from TRBV15 and TRBJ1-4; D unresolved. CDR3 length equals 11 residues. Germline-derived CDR1 and CDR2 are LNHNV and YYDKDF (reference sequence). The V and J ends lost 8 bases and 8 bases respectively, with 9 bases between them. The CDR3 here is CATGFGEKLFF. The CDR3 coding sequence is TGTGCCACCGGATTCGGCGAAAAACTGTTTTTT.

In its sample, this clonotype was seen many times. The chain links TRBV6-1 to TRBJ2-7, with TRBD2 as a possible D gene (5 bases). V was pared by 6 bases and J by 0 bases, with 15 bases between. The V gene's germline CDR1 is MNHNS and CDR2 SASEGT. The CDR3 extends over 15 amino acids. CDR3 in amino acids: CASSAPEGGSYEQYF. CDR3 nucleotide sequence: TGTGCCAGCAGCGCCCCTGAGGGCGGCTCCTACGAGCAGTACTTC.

In this sample, this clonotype is medium-sized. The chain links TRBV19 to TRBJ1-5, with D possibly being TRBD1 (5 bases). With 5 bases removed from V and 6 bases from J, the gap between germline ends came to 11 bases. Germline CDR1 and CDR2: LNHDA and SQIVND (reference sequence). This CDR3 region has 13 residues. The chain's CDR3 is CASSRDLFQPQHF. The CDR3 DNA reads TGTGCCAGTAGTCGGGACTTGTTTCAGCCCCAGCATTTT.

Many counts were recorded for this clonotype. V is TRBV19 and J is TRBJ1-2, with a possible D match to TRBD1 (5 bases). CDR1 is LNHDA, CDR2 SQIVND, per germline (reference sequence). With 1 base removed from V and 7 bases from J, the gap between germline ends came to 13 bases. The CDR3 runs 14 residues. Here the CDR3 DNA reads TGTGCCAGTAGTATAGGCCCGGGGACGGGTGGCTACACCTTC. Protein: CASSIGPGTGGYTF. The full variable domain, its missing parts supplied by reference TRBV19 and TRBJ1-2, is DGGITQSPKYLFRKEGQNVTLSCEQNLNHDAMYWYRQDPGQGLRLIYYSQIVNDFQKGDIAEGYSVSREKKESFPLTVTSAQKNPTAFYLCASSIGPGTGGYTFGSGTRLTVV.

V is TRBV6-5 and J is TRBJ1-6, with TRBD1 as a possible D gene (5 bases). The length of the CDR3 is 13 residues. Germline CDR1 reads MNHEY; CDR2 reads SVGAGI. Between the trimmed V and J ends, which lost 6 bases and 7 bases, there was a span of 10 bases. The chain's CDR3 is CASRRDVNSPLHF. The DNA of the CDR3 is TGTGCCAGCAGAAGGGACGTAAATTCACCCCTCCACTTT.

The rearrangement joins TRBV7-8 to TRBJ2-1, with TRBD1 matching 8 bases. The CDR3 has 13 amino acids. Germline CDR1 is SGHVS and CDR2 is FQNEAQ. The J segment lost 4 bases and the V segment lost 4 bases, leaving 0 bases of the junction unmatched. The CDR3 nucleotides read TGTGCCAGCAGCTGGGACAGGTACAATGAGCAGTTCTTC. Protein sequence: CASSWDRYNEQFF.

The sample holds many counts of this clonotype. The chain links TRBV21-1 to TRBJ2-1; the table's D gene call, TRBD1, was not cross checked with the DNA. TRBV21-1 is tagged as a pseudogene. The CDR3 contains 13 residues. CDR3 region: CASQLFCTGSLFF. The CDR3 DNA follows: TGTGCCAGCCAGCTCTTCTGCACAGGGAGCTTGTTCTTC.

There are many counts of this clonotype. The chain couples TRBV6-5 to TRBJ1-4, with D maybe TRBD1 (5 bases). Germline CDR1 and CDR2: MNHEY and SVGAGI. The CDR3 is 13 amino acids. V dropped 5 bases and J dropped 10 bases, with 14 bases sitting between them. The CDR3, as DNA: TGTGCCAGCAGTCACCGGGACCTAGGAAAACTGTTTTTT. It specifies CASSHRDLGKLFF.

This clonotype was counted a few times. The chain uses TRBV7-9 and TRBJ1-2, with D perhaps TRBD1 (5 bases). CDR3 size: 14 residues. The germline V gene encodes CDR1 SEHNR and CDR2 FQNEAQ (reference sequence). V lost 3 bases and J 7 bases, leaving 15 bases between the germline ends. DNA of the CDR3: TGTGCCAGCAGCTTTGGCCAGGGTAATATTGGCTACACCTTC. Encoded protein: CASSFGQGNIGYTF.

This clonotype was counted ten times or more. The gene calls are TRBV5-1 and TRBJ2-2; D is possibly TRBD1 (5 bases). Germline assignment: CDR1 SGHRS and CDR2 YFSETQ. CDR3 size: 17 residues. Between the trimmed V and J ends, which lost 0 bases and 9 bases, there was a span of 21 bases. Written as DNA, the CDR3 is TGCGCCAGCAGCTTGGCCAAGGGGTTCCAAGAGTATCGGGAGCTGTTTTTT. Translating it yields CASSLAKGFQEYRELFF.

This clonotype was counted at least ten times. V gene TRBV28 combines with J gene TRBJ2-1; 7 bases agree with TRBD2. The CDR3 covers 14 residues. V dropped 5 bases and J dropped 7; count of bases not matched to a gene: 8. The germline gives CDR1 MDHEN, CDR2 SYDVKM. CDR3 nucleotide sequence: TGTGCCAGCAGTCCCTACCGGGGAGGGAATGAGCAGTTCTTC. Its translation is CASSPYRGGNEQFF.

This clonotype was found many times. The V call is TRBV12-3 or TRBV12-4, the J call TRBJ2-6, with D unresolved. Trimming pared 5 bases from V and 2 bases from J, leaving 4 bases between. This CDR3 has 13 residues. The CDR3 sequence is CASSPTGANVLTF. CDR3 bases: TGTGCCAGCAGTCCGACTGGGGCCAACGTCCTGACTTTC.

The rearrangement links TRBV29-1 to TRBJ1-1; D perhaps matches TRBD1 (5 bases). This CDR3 has 15 residues. V shed 7 bases and J shed 3 bases, with 21 bases lying between them. In germline, CDR1 is SQVTM, CDR2 ANQGSEA. The CDR3 is CSAVRHSRGDTEAFF. CDR3 coding DNA: TGCAGCGCGGTCCGGCACTCCCGAGGGGACACTGAAGCTTTCTTT. Based on the CDR3 plus reference TRBV29-1 and TRBJ1-1, the full variable domain is SAVISQKPSRDICQRGTSLTIQCQVDSQVTMMFWYRQQPGQSLTLIATANQGSEATYESGFVIDKFPISRPNLTFSTLTVSNMSPEDSSIYLCSAVRHSRGDTEAFFGQGTRLTVV.